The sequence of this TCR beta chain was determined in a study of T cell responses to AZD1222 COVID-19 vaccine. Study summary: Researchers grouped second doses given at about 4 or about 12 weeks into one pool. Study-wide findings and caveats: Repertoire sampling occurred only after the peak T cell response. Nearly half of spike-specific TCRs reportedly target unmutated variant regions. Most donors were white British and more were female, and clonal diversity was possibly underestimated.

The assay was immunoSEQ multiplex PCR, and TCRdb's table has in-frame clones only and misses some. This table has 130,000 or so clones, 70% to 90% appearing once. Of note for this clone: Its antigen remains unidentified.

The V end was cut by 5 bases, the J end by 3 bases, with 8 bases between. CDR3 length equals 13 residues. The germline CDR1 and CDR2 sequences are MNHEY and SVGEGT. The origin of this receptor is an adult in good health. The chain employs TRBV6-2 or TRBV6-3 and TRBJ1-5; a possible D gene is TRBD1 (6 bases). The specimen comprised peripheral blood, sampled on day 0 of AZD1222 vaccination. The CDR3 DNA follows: TGTGCCAGCAGTACAGGGATCAATCAGCCCCAGCATTTT. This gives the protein CASSTGINQPQHF.